These 20 T cell receptor beta chains were all obtained from the same sample, sequenced in a study of cytomegalovirus exposure and HLA in healthy donors. The PCR employed 60 Vbeta primers together with 13 Jbeta primers. Method: immunoSEQ multiplex PCR; TCRdb's copy keeps in-frame clones and lacks some. The sample records some 130,000 clones, approximately 84% being singletons. What was sequenced was PBMCs. These receptors all come from a woman between 40 and 50 years old in good health and CMV-seronegative.

The rearrangement joins TRBV6-6 to TRBJ1-2; 8 bases align to TRBD1. Trimming cost V 6 bases and J 5 bases; bases outside gene matches: 11. The CDR3 is 15 amino acids. CDR1 MNHNY and CDR2 SVGAGI come from the germline V gene (reference sequence). This CDR3 is CASRRGGQARYGYTF. The DNA of the CDR3 is TGTGCCAGCAGGAGGGGGGGACAGGCCAGGTATGGCTACACCTTC.

This chain links TRBV29-1 with TRBJ2-7; 7 nucleotides match TRBD1. Germline V lookup: CDR1 SQVTM, CDR2 ANQGSEA. Losses at the gene ends were 7 bases for V and 9 bases for J; bases not matched to a gene: 18. The CDR3 covers 14 residues. The CDR3 reads CSAKVAGGASGQYF. CDR3 bases: TGCAGCGCGAAAGTGGCAGGGGGAGCCTCCGGGCAGTACTTC.

Concerning this clone itself: At one end, the junction sequence differs from germline, possibly due to a read error. The chain carries TRBV6-1 and TRBJ2-6, with 8 nucleotides matching TRBD1. Germline CDR1 reads MNHNS; CDR2 reads SASEGT. The CDR3 has 19 residues. The CDR3 DNA reads TGTGCCAGCAGTGCGCCGACAGGGGCCGGATACTCTGGGGCCAACGGCCTGACTTTC. Translated, it gives CASSAPTGAGYSGANGLTF.

On this clone: This CDR3 is also generated by other DNA sequences in the sample. The CDR3 region is CASSYTGLPSYEQYF. The CDR3 nucleotides are TGTGCCAGCAGTTATACAGGGTTGCCTTCCTACGAGCAGTACTTC. This chain uses TRBV27 with TRBJ2-7, with D tentatively TRBD1 (6 bases). Per the germline V gene, CDR1 is MNHEY and CDR2 is SMNVEV (reference sequence). There are 15 residues in the CDR3. V lost 4 bases to trimming and J lost 1 base, with 14 bases between them.

CDR3 in amino acids: CASSVGTSDQETQYF. CDR3 sequence (DNA): TGTGCCAGCAGTGTAGGGACTAGCGATCAAGAGACCCAGTACTTC. The chain carries TRBV28 and TRBJ2-5; 10 nucleotides agree with TRBD2. Germline V CDR1 and CDR2: MDHEN, SYDVKM. V trimming: 5 bases; J trimming: 2 bases; junction bases outside the gene matches: 5. This CDR3 spans 15 amino acids. The full variable domain, with the rest looked up from reference TRBV28 and TRBJ2-5, is DVKVTQSSRYLVKRTGEKVFLECVQDMDHENMFWYRQDPGLGLRLIYFSYDVKMKEKGDIPEGYSVSREKKERFSLILESASTNQTSMYLCASSVGTSDQETQYFGPGTRLLVL.

CDR3 nucleotide sequence: TGTGCCAGCAGTTTAGGGCAGGGCGCCTACAATGAGCAGTTCTTC. Translated, it gives CASSLGQGAYNEQFF. The chain is built from TRBV27 and TRBJ2-1; a weak D match, TRBD1 (5 bases). The CDR3 covers 15 residues. Germline V gives CDR1 MNHEY, CDR2 SMNVEV (reference sequence). Trimming left V 2 bases short and J 2 bases short, with 10 bases between.

The chain is built from TRBV28 and TRBJ1-2; D possibly corresponds to TRBD1 (6 bases). The CDR3 consists of 13 residues. Germline-derived CDR1 and CDR2 are MDHEN and SYDVKM. V was clipped by 4 bases and J by 6 bases, with 12 bases between them. The CDR3 region has the DNA TGTGCCAGCAGTTCTCCCAGGGGAGATGGCTACACCTTC. It translates to CASSSPRGDGYTF.

This rearrangement joins TRBV10-2 to TRBJ1-1, with D possibly being TRBD1 (5 bases). Trimming removed 6 bases from V and 4 bases from J, with 12 bases in between. This CDR3 has 13 amino acids. Germline CDR1 reads WSHSY; CDR2 reads SAAADI. The DNA for the CDR3 is TGCGCCAGCAGGGCAGGGTTTTCCACTGAAGCTTTCTTT. Translating gives CASRAGFSTEAFF.

This clone is a singleton in its sample. This chain uses TRBV28 with TRBJ2-2; weak D call: TRBD1 (6 bases). CDR3 size: 14 residues. V shed 8 bases and J shed 7 bases, with 17 bases lying between them. In germline, CDR1 is MDHEN, CDR2 SYDVKM. The CDR3 DNA follows: TGTGCCAGCGAGGAACAGGGCTGGGGCGGGGAGCTGTTTTTT. Translation gives CASEEQGWGGELFF.

This chain joins TRBV7-9 and TRBJ1-2; D not certain. V was clipped by 5 bases and J by 5 bases, with 12 bases between them. The CDR3 extends over 13 amino acids. The germline gives CDR1 SEHNR, CDR2 FQNEAQ (reference sequence). The CDR3 protein is CASSLLEGYGYTF. Written as DNA, the CDR3 is TGTGCCAGCAGCCTCCTCGAGGGATATGGCTACACCTTC.

The chain is built from TRBV6-5 and TRBJ2-1; 12 nucleotides agree with TRBD2. The V gene's germline CDR1 is MNHEY and CDR2 SVGAGI. This CDR3 is 14 amino acids long. V dropped 5 bases and J dropped 6; count of bases not matched to a gene: 2. For the CDR3, the DNA is TGTGCCAGCAGTGGACTAGCGGGGTTCAATGAGCAGTTCTTC. This codes for CASSGLAGFNEQFF.

This chain joins TRBV30 and TRBJ2-1; 7 bases match TRBD2. Germline CDR1 is GTSNPN and CDR2 is SVGIG (reference sequence). This CDR3 spans 16 amino acids. The junction had 14 bases not matched to a gene; V was cut back by 3 bases and J by 6 bases. The CDR3 region is CAWSATGSSGVNEQFF. In DNA, the CDR3 is TGTGCCTGGAGCGCCACCGGGTCTAGCGGAGTCAATGAGCAGTTCTTC.

The chain carries TRBV28 and TRBJ2-5; 10 nucleotides line up with TRBD1. The DNA end lines up better with TRBJ2-7; the J call may be wrong. This CDR3 is built from 13 residues. Germline CDR1 is MDHEN and CDR2 is SYDVKM. The CDR3 loop is CATRDRGIYEQYF. The CDR3 bases are TGTGCCACCCGGGACAGGGGTATCTACGAGCAGTACTTC.

A few counts support this clone. The sample holds other DNA sequences that translate to the same CDR3. The rearrangement links TRBV5-1 to TRBJ1-5; D may be TRBD1 (6 bases). Germline loops: CDR1 SGHRS, CDR2 YFSETQ. There are 16 residues in the CDR3. Trimming cost V 0 bases and J 7 bases, with 17 bases left between them. The chain's CDR3 is CASSLGVGGMAQPQHF. CDR3 DNA sequence: TGCGCCAGCAGCTTGGGGGTAGGGGGTATGGCCCAGCCCCAGCATTTT.

The chain carries TRBV30 and TRBJ1-3; 9 bases agree with TRBD1. The J segment lost 0 bases and the V segment lost 0 bases, leaving 12 bases of the junction unmatched. CDR1 is GTSNPN and CDR2 is SVGIG in the germline V gene (reference sequence). The CDR3 is 19 residues long. CDR3: CAWSVEIWTGVFSGNTIYF. The CDR3 DNA reads TGTGCCTGGAGTGTAGAAATCTGGACAGGGGTTTTCTCTGGAAACACCATATATTTT.

This chain joins TRBV5-1 and TRBJ2-5; tentative D call: TRBD1 (5 bases). V shed 5 bases and J shed 5 bases, with 10 bases lying between them. The CDR3 consists of 12 residues. Germline values: CDR1 SGHRS, CDR2 YFSETQ. CDR3 nucleotides: TGCGCCAGCAGTCAGGGCTTGGAGACCCAGTACTTC. This translates into CASSQGLETQYF.

The chain recombines TRBV5-4 with TRBJ2-1; perhaps TRBD2 as D (6 bases). CDR3 length: 16 amino acids. The V gene lost 0 bases and the J gene lost 0 bases, with 10 bases spanning the gap. In germline, CDR1 is SGHNT, CDR2 YYREEE (reference sequence). The CDR3, as DNA: TGTGCCAGCAGCTTGGAGGGCGGGGTCTCCTACAATGAGCAGTTCTTC. Its protein is CASSLEGGVSYNEQFF.

The V and J genes are TRBV30 and TRBJ1-1; no clear D gene. The CDR3 has 11 residues. Germline lookup yields CDR1 GTSNPN and CDR2 SVGIG (reference sequence). Trimming left V 7 bases short and J 5 bases short, with 11 bases between. The CDR3, as DNA: TGTGCCTCCCGGACGGGGACTGAAGCTTTCTTT. Translating gives CASRTGTEAFF.

The chain couples TRBV7-9 to TRBJ2-6; D is unresolved. The CDR3 has 16 amino acids. CDR1 is SEHNR and CDR2 is FQNEAQ in the germline V gene (reference sequence). V was clipped by 0 bases and J by 6 bases, with 12 bases between them. CDR3 protein: CASSLAAIGPANVLTF. The DNA for the CDR3 is TGTGCCAGCAGCTTAGCGGCCATTGGTCCGGCCAACGTCCTGACTTTC. The full variable domain, with the rest looked up from reference TRBV7-9 and TRBJ2-6, is DTGVSQNPRHKITKRGQNVTFRCDPISEHNRLYWYRQTLGQGPEFLTYFQNEAQLEKSRLLSDRFSAERPKGSFSTLEIQRTEQGDSAMYLCASSLAAIGPANVLTFGAGSRLTVL.

Only a few counts were recorded for this clone. In DNA, the CDR3 is TGTGCCAGCTCACTCGACGTGCCCCGGGACAGTTTACGTCGAAACACCATATATTTT. Translated, it gives CASSLDVPRDSLRRNTIYF. The chain carries TRBV18 and TRBJ1-3; 7 nucleotides agree with TRBD1. After removal of 4 bases from V and 5 bases from J, the junction contained 20 bases not matched to a gene. The CDR3 length is 19 residues. Looked up from germline, CDR1 is KGHSH and CDR2 is LQKENI.